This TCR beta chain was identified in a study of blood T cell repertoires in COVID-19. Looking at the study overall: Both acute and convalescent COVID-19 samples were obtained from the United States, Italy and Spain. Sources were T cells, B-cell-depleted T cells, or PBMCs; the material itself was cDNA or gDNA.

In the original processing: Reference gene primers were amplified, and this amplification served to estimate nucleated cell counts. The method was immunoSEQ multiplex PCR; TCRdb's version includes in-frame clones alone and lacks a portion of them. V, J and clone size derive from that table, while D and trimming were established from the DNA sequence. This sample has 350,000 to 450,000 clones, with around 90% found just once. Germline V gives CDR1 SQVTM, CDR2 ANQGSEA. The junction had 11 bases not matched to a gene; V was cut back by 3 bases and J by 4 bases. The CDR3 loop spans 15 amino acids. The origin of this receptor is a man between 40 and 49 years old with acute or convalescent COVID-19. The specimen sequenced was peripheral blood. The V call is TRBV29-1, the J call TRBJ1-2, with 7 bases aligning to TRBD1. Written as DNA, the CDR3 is TGCAGCGTTGAGGGGACAGAGGGAATTGGCTATGGCTACACCTTC. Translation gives CSVEGTEGIGYGYTF. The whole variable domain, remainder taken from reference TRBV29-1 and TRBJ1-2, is SAVISQKPSRDICQRGTSLTIQCQVDSQVTMMFWYRQQPGQSLTLIATANQGSEATYESGFVIDKFPISRPNLTFSTLTVSNMSPEDSSIYLCSVEGTEGIGYGYTFGSGTRLTVV.